The clone carrying this T cell receptor beta chain is a singleton in its sample. Measured with immunoSEQ multiplex PCR; TCRdb has only the in-frame clones, and not every one. The sample holds about 320,000 clones, nearly 90% seen once. This sample was taken from a study of blood T cell repertoires in COVID-19. Among Cohort 3 donors, those recovered had two negative PCRs, clearance, or symptom resolution. The germline V gene has CDR1 SGHTA and CDR2 FQGTGA. The CDR3 extends over 14 amino acids. The ends were cut back, 5 bases at V and 6 bases at J, with 17 bases in the middle. The clonotype comes from a woman aged 25 to 39 who had recovered from COVID-19. The chain recombines TRBV7-3 with TRBJ2-7, with a weak D call TRBD1 (6 bases). The sample was PBMCs or T cells enriched from blood (not recorded which). CDR3: CASSRKAGAGEQYF. Written as DNA, the CDR3 is TGTGCCAGCAGCCGGAAGGCAGGGGCGGGCGAGCAGTACTTC.